Listed below are T cell receptor beta chains from one sample, sequenced in a study of beta chain features in type 1 diabetes. Here immunoSEQ multiplex PCR was the method, and the copy in TCRdb shows in-frame clones only, minus some. Of about 330,000 clones in the sample, about 10% were seen once. The sequenced material came from naive CD4+ T cells from blood. The receptors originated from a young woman in good health. Each CDR3 is given with its conserved first and last residue. A D gene is named only where the DNA matches it firmly. Expanded clones are given a class, and other clones once, few, many or no size at all.

clone_size	cdr3_length	d_call	v_call	j_call	cdr3_aa	cdr3_nt
few	16	TRBD1	TRBV2	TRBJ2-3	CASSRGTGIASDTQYF	TGTGCCAGCAGTAGAGGGACAGGGATTGCTTCTGATACGCAGTATTTT
few	11	.	TRBV19	TRBJ2-7	CASRGYYEQYF	TGTGCCTCAAGGGGGTACTACGAGCAGTACTTC
few	15	.	TRBV18	TRBJ2-1	CASSASLSSYNEQFF	TGTGCCAGCTCAGCCTCATTGAGCTCCTACAATGAGCAGTTCTTC
.	16	TRBD1	TRBV4-3	TRBJ1-2	CASSLGQMLANYGYTF	TGCGCCAGCAGCCTGGGACAGATGTTAGCTAACTATGGCTACACCTTC
.	12	TRBD2	TRBV19	TRBJ2-3	CASCGGSDTQYF	TGTGCCAGTTGCGGGGGGTCAGATACGCAGTATTTT
.	13	.	TRBV9	TRBJ2-1	CASSVDQGREQFF	TGTGCCAGCAGCGTAGACCAGGGTAGGGAGCAGTTCTTC
few	18	TRBD1	TRBV18	TRBJ2-6	CASSLWGQATSGANVLTF	TGTGCCAGCTCACTATGGGGACAGGCTACATCTGGGGCCAACGTCCTGACTTTC
few	16	TRBD2	TRBV19	TRBJ2-3	CASSPILAGVGDTQYF	TGTGCCAGTAGCCCAATACTAGCGGGAGTAGGAGATACGCAGTATTTT
few	15	.	TRBV9	TRBJ1-5	CASSVDGRDNQPQHF	TGTGCCAGCAGCGTAGATGGCAGGGACAATCAGCCCCAGCATTTT
few	12	.	TRBV6-5	TRBJ1-1	CASRPAGLEAFF	TGTGCCAGCAGACCGGCTGGGCTGGAAGCTTTCTTT
few	14	TRBD1	TRBV6-6	TRBJ2-1	CASPPGQGYNEQFF	TGTGCCAGTCCCCCGGGACAGGGGTACAATGAGCAGTTCTTC
few	14	TRBD1	TRBV29-1	TRBJ2-7	CSVVGDRSPYEQYF	TGCAGCGTTGTGGGGGACAGATCACCCTACGAGCAGTACTTC
.	21	TRBD2	TRBV4-2	TRBJ2-1	CASSRTAPGTTHFDARNEQFF	TGTGCCAGCAGCCGAACCGCGCCCGGGACTACTCACTTTGACGCACGAAATGAGCAGTTCTTC
.	14	TRBD1	TRBV7-9	TRBJ2-2	CASSTGQGVRELFF	TGTGCCAGCAGCACGGGACAGGGGGTCCGGGAGCTGTTTTTT
.	15	.	TRBV30	TRBJ2-3	CACPGNPSRPDTQYF	TGTGCCTGCCCCGGGAACCCGTCAAGGCCAGATACGCAGTATTTT
few	15	TRBD1	TRBV19	TRBJ2-3	CASKDRGYGTDTQYF	TGTGCCAGTAAGGACAGGGGTTATGGCACAGATACGCAGTATTTT
.	15	TRBD2	TRBV7-2	TRBJ2-7	CASSLWTSEIYEQYF	TGTGCCAGCAGCTTATGGACTAGCGAGATCTACGAGCAGTACTTC
.	12	.	TRBV5-4	TRBJ1-2	CASSTTRNGYTF	TGTGCCAGCAGCACGACACGAAATGGCTACACCTTC
.	14	TRBD1	TRBV19	TRBJ2-5	CASSPPGQKETQYF	TGTGCCAGTAGTCCGCCGGGACAGAAAGAGACCCAGTACTTC
few	12	.	TRBV7-9	TRBJ2-3	CASSRGVDTQYF	TGTGCCAGCAGCCGAGGAGTGGATACGCAGTATTTT
.	15	TRBD1	TRBV4-3	TRBJ2-3	CASSLRTGGGDTQYF	TGCGCCAGCAGCCTCAGGACAGGTGGCGGAGATACGCAGTATTTT